This TCR beta chain originates from a study of high-grade serous ovarian cancer treatment subgroups. The tumor samples were collected prior to definitive surgery or chemotherapy. With regard to this clone: Antigen unknown.

Some clones are missing from TCRdb's copy, which holds only in-frame ones; the method was immunoSEQ multiplex PCR. The sample includes some 15,000 clones, about 90% of them seen just once. Study observations and caveats: TCR relatedness rose with neoantigen level and trended with mutation load. Different patients shared almost no repertoire; same-patient tumors shared about 0.11 to 0.85. CDR1 and CDR2 were left unanalyzed; analyses focused on CDR3.

V was trimmed by 5 bases and J by 3 bases, leaving 10 bases between them. This CDR3 spans 13 amino acids. Germline loops: CDR1 MNHNS, CDR2 SASEGT. The clonotype was recovered from a human donor with high-grade serous ovarian cancer. The sequencing sample was made of tumor tissue. This sequence joins TRBV6-1 and TRBJ1-2, with D perhaps matching TRBD1 (5 bases). CDR3 loop: CASSPRGHYGYTF. CDR3 nucleotide sequence: TGTGCCAGCAGTCCAAGGGGACACTATGGCTACACCTTC.